The 9 T cell receptor beta chains in this list originate from one sample, sequenced in a study of blood T cells in healthy people across ages. Next came a second PCR, run for roughly 6 to 11 cycles, which used a sample-barcoded 5' primer along with a J-beta primer mix. TCRdb itself ran the 5' RACE reads through MiXCR, one entry per CDR3 protein. The sample contains under 950,000 distinct CDR3 sequences, about 20% of which appear only once. The source material was blood. The receptors come from a man aged 65 to 85 in good health.

The chain couples TRBV6-1 to TRBJ2-3; D gene uncertain. CDR1 is MNHNS and CDR2 is SASEGT in the germline V gene. The V and J ends lost 3 bases and 11 bases respectively, with 15 bases between them. The length of the CDR3 is 13 residues. CDR3 DNA sequence: TGTGCCAGCAGTGATCCGGCCCGGAGTGGGCAGTATTTT. Translating gives CASSDPARSGQYF.

J is TRBJ2-5 and V is TRBV29-1, with unresolved D. V lost 5 bases, J lost 2 bases, and 9 bases lay in between. Germline V lookup: CDR1 SQVTM, CDR2 ANQGSEA. CDR3 length: 12 residues. CDR3 amino acids: CSVLSQQETQYF. The DNA for the CDR3 is TGCAGCGTTTTATCACAGCAAGAGACCCAGTACTTC.

This clonotype showed up many times. The chain has TRBV3-1 and TRBJ2-5; 8 nucleotides agree with TRBD1. The CDR3 has 14 residues. CDR1 is LGHDT, CDR2 YNNKEL, per germline (reference sequence). The junction had 6 bases not matched to a gene; V was cut back by 4 bases and J by 5 bases. CDR3 sequence (DNA): TGTGCCAGCAGCCTGGACAGGGTTGGGGAGACCCAGTACTTC. Translated, it gives CASSLDRVGETQYF.

This clonotype appeared a few times. The V and J genes are TRBV15 and TRBJ2-3; possibly TRBD2 for D (6 bases). V was pared by 8 bases and J by 1 base, with 7 bases between. The germline gives CDR1 LNHNV, CDR2 YYDKDF (reference sequence). The CDR3 contains 12 residues. The CDR3 here is CATGGGTDTQYF. The CDR3 DNA is TGTGCCACCGGAGGGGGCACAGATACGCAGTATTTT.

The chain employs TRBV5-8 and TRBJ2-3; D unresolved. Per germline, CDR1 SGHTS and CDR2 YDEGEE. Trimming left V 4 bases short and J 0 bases short, with 15 bases between. The CDR3 spans 16 residues. CDR3 in DNA: TGTGCCAGCAGCCCGAGTTTTGGGATGAGCACAGATACGCAGTATTTT. Protein product: CASSPSFGMSTDTQYF.

V and J are TRBV7-9 and TRBJ1-1; D uncertain. From germline, CDR1 is SEHNR and CDR2 FQNEAQ (reference sequence). The CDR3 spans 14 residues. V lost 2 bases, J lost 7 bases, and 14 bases lay in between. CDR3 DNA: TGTGCCAGCAGCTTACCGCTCGTGGTTGATGAAGCTTTCTTT. Translation: CASSLPLVVDEAFF.

This clonotype has a handful of counts. This chain connects TRBV3-1 to TRBJ1-2; D is perhaps TRBD1 (6 bases). V was cut by 4 bases and J by 12 bases, with 21 bases left in between. The CDR3 spans 14 residues. Per germline, CDR1 LGHDT and CDR2 YNNKEL (reference sequence). The CDR3 DNA reads TGTGCCAGCAGCCCCCGGGGGCAGTATCCTAGAGACACCTTC. It yields the protein CASSPRGQYPRDTF.

This clonotype was seen many times. The chain joins TRBV10-3 to TRBJ2-7; D is perhaps TRBD2 (6 bases). The CDR3 is made up of 16 amino acids. Trimming shortened V by 2 bases and J by 2 bases, and 16 bases separated the two germline ends. Germline V CDR1 and CDR2: ENHRY, SYGVKD. The CDR3 loop is CAISEGAGRGTYEQYF. DNA for the CDR3: TGTGCCATCAGTGAGGGAGCGGGTCGGGGTACCTACGAGCAGTACTTC.

For this clonotype: The germline gene is not matched at one end of the junction; a read error may be the cause. The chain has TRBV20-1 and TRBJ1-1, with D unresolved. The germline V gene has CDR1 DFQATT and CDR2 SNEGSKA (reference sequence). This CDR3 contains 13 residues. CDR3 coding DNA: TGCAGTGCTAGAATCAGAGGGAACAGTGAAGCTTTCTTT. Translating it yields CSARIRGNSEAFF.